Listed here is a single T cell receptor (beta chain). The sample is drawn from a study of control samples from healthy donors and cancer patients. The CDR3 is made up of 14 amino acids. Germline assignment: CDR1 SNHLY and CDR2 FYNNEI. J gave up 5 bases and V 11 bases, and 10 bases lay outside the gene matches. Assay: immunoSEQ multiplex PCR; the TCRdb copy retains only in-frame clones and omits some. The table lists over 70,000 clones, roughly 91% of them singletons. The sequencing sample was made of PBMCs. The TCR comes from a woman aged 45-65 years with colorectal cancer. The rearrangement joins TRBV2 to TRBJ2-3; 10 nucleotides agree with TRBD2. DNA of the CDR3: TGTGCCGTTCAGGGCCCTAGCGGGGGAGATACGCAGTATTTT. Encoded protein: CAVQGPSGGDTQYF.